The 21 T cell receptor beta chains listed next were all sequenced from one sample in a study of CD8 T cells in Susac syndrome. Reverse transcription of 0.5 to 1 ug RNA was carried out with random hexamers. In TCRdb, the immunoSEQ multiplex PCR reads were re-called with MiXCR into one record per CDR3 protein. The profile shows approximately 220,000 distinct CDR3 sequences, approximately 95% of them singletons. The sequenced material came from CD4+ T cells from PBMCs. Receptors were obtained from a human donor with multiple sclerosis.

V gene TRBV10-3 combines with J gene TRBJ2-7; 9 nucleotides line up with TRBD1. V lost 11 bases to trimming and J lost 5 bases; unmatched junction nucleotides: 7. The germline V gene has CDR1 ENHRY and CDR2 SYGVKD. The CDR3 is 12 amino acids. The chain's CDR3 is CAGGQGPHEQYF. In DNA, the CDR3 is TGTGCCGGGGGACAGGGCCCTCACGAGCAGTACTTC.

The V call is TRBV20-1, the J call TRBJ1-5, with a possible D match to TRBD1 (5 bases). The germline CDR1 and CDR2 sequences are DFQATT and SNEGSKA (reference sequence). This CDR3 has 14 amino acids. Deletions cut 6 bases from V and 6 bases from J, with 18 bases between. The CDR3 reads CSALALGGVQPQHF. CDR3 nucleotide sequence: TGCAGTGCCTTAGCTTTGGGGGGAGTTCAGCCCCAGCATTTT.

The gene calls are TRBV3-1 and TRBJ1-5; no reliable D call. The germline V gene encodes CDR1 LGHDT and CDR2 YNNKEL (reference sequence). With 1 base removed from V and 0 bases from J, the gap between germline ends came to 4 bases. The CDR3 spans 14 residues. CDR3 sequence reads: CASSQVASNQPQHF. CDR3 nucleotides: TGTGCCAGCAGCCAAGTAGCTAGCAATCAGCCCCAGCATTTT.

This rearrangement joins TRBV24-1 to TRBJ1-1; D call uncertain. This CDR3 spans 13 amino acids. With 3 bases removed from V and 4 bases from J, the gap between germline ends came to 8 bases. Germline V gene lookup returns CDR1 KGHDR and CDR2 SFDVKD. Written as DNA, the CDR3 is TGTGCCACCAGTGATGCCCATAGCACTGAAGCTTTCTTT. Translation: CATSDAHSTEAFF.

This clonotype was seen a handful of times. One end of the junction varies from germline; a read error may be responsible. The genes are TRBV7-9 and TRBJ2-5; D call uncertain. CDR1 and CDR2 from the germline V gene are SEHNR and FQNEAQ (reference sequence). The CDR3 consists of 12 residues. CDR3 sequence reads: CASSFDQGTQYF. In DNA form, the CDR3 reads TGTGCCAGCAGCTTCGACCAAGGGACCCAGTACTTC.

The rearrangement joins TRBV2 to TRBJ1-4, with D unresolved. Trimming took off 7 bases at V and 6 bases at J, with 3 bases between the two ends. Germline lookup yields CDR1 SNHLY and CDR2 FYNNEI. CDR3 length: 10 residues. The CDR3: CASNDEKLFF. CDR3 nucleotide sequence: TGTGCCAGCAACGATGAAAAACTGTTTTTT.

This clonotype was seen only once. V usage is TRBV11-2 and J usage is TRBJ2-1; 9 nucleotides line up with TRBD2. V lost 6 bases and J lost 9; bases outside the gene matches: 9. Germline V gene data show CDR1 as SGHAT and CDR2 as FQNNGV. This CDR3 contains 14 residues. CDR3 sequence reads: CASRGQAGGVEQFF. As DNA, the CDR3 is TGTGCCAGCAGAGGCCAAGCGGGGGGAGTTGAGCAGTTCTTC.

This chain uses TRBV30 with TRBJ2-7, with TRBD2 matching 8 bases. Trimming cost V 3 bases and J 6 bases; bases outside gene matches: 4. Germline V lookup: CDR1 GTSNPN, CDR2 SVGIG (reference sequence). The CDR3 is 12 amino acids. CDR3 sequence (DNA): TGTGCCTGGAGCCGGGGGGGGGTCGAGCAGTACGTC. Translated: CAWSRGGVEQYV.

The CDR3 region has the DNA TGTGCCAGCGCAGGGTGGGAGACCCAGTACTTC. This gives the protein CASAGWETQYF. The rearrangement uses TRBV6-6 and TRBJ2-5, with D perhaps matching TRBD1 (5 bases). CDR3 length equals 11 residues. V was trimmed by 8 bases and J by 5 bases, leaving 9 bases between them. Germline CDR1 MNHNY, CDR2 SVGAGI (reference sequence).

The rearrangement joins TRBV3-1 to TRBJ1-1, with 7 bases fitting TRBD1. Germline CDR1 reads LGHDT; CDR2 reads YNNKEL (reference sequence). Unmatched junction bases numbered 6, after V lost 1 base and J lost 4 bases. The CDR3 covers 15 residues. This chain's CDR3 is CASSQGLQGLTEAFF. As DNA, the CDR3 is TGTGCCAGCAGCCAAGGCTTACAGGGGCTCACTGAAGCTTTCTTT.

The DNA for the CDR3 is TGTGCCAGCAGTTCCCAGGCCCGGCAGCCCCAGCATTTT. Protein: CASSSQARQPQHF. This rearrangement joins TRBV12-3 or TRBV12-4 to TRBJ1-5; D ambiguous. The V gene lost 4 bases and the J gene lost 7 bases, with 11 bases spanning the gap. The CDR3 has 13 residues.

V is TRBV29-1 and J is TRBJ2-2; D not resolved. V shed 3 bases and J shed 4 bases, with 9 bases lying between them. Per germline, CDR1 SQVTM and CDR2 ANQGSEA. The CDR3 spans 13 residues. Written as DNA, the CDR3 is TGCAGCGTTGAGGTCCGGTCCACCGGGGAGCTGTTTTTT. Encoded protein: CSVEVRSTGELFF.

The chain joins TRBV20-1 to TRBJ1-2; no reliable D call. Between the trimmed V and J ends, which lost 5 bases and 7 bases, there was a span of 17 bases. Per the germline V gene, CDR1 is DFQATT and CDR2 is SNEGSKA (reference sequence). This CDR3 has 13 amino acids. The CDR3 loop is CSALETPVIGYTF. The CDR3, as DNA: TGCAGTGCTCTGGAGACACCGGTGATTGGCTACACCTTC.

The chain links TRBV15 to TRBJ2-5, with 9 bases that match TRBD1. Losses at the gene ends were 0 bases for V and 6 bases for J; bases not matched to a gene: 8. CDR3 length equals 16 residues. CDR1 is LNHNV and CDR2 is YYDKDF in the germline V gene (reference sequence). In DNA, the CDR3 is TGTGCCACCAGCAGAGAGTTAGGACAGGGGTCGAAGACCCAGTACTTC. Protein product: CATSRELGQGSKTQYF.

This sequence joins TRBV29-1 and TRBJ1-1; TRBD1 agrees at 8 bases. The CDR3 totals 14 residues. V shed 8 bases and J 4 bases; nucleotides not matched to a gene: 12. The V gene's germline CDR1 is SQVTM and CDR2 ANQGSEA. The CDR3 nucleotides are TGCAGCCCGACCGCAGGGGGCCCGTTCACTGAAGCTTTCTTT. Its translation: CSPTAGGPFTEAFF.

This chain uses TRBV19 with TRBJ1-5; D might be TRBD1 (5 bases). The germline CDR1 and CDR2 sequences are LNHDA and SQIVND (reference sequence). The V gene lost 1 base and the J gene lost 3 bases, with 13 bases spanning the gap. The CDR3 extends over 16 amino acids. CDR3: CASSIVRDSFNQPQHF. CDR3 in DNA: TGTGCCAGTAGTATAGTACGAGACAGCTTCAATCAGCCCCAGCATTTT.

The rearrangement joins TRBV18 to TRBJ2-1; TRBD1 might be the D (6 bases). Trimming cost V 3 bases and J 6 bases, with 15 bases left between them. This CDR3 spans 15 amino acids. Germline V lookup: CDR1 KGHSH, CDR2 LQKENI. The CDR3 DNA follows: TGTGCCAGCTCACCCCCGACAGGCTTCGGCAATGAGCAGTTCTTC. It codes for CASSPPTGFGNEQFF.

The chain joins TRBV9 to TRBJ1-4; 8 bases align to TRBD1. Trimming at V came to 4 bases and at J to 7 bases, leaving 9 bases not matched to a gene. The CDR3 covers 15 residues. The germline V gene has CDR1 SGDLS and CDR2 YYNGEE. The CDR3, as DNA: TGTGCCAGCAGCTTTACAGGGGGTAAGGGTGAAAAACTGTTTTTT. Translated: CASSFTGGKGEKLFF.

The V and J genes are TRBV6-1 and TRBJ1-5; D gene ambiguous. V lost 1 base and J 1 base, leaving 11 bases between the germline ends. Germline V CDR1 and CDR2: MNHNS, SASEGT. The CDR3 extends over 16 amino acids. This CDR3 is CASSEGGPTSNQPQHF. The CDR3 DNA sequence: TGTGCCAGCAGTGAAGGAGGTCCGACAAGCAATCAGCCCCAGCATTTT.

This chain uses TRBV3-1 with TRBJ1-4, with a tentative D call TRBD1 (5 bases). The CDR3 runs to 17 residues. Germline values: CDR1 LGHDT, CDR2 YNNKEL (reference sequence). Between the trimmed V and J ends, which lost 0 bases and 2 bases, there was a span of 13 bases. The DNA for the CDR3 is TGTGCCAGCAGCCAAGACTGGGGGGGGAGCACTAATGAAAAACTGTTTTTT. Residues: CASSQDWGGSTNEKLFF.

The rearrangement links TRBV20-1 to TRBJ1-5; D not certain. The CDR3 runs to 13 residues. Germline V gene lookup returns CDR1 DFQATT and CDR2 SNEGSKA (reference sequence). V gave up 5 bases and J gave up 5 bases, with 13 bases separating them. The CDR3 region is CSAGPPSDQPQHF. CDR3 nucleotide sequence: TGCAGTGCTGGTCCCCCGTCAGATCAGCCCCAGCATTTT.